This T cell receptor beta chain is from a study of metastatic and nonmetastatic thyroid tumors. Until they underwent thyroid surgery, no patient had received any treatment. This clone occurred a few times. Germline CDR1 KGHDR, CDR2 SFDVKD. This CDR3 region has 14 residues. V lost 5 bases and J 0 bases, leaving 4 bases between the germline ends. In the source study's methods: The study took CDR3 differences across clinicopathological groups and made a distant-metastasis classifier for papillary thyroid cancer from them. TCRdb reprocessed the PCR reads using MiXCR. The V and J calls here are based on TCRdb, not the publication. The sample contains fewer than 20,000 clones, 22% of which appear only once.

This sequence joins TRBV24-1 and TRBJ2-6; D gene uncertain. The sample consisted of adjacent normal tissue. The receptor was derived from a female donor with papillary thyroid cancer or a benign thyroid nodule (not recorded which). Some clones in this sample may be carry-over from other donors' samples. Here the CDR3 DNA reads TGTGCCACCAGTGCCAGCTCTGGGGCCAACGTCCTGACTTTC. This gives the protein CATSASSGANVLTF.